This passage covers 10 T cell receptor beta chains from one sample sequenced in a study of control samples from healthy donors and cancer patients (dated by TCRdb to 2018 to 2020). Library preparation used the immunoSEQ multiplex PCR assay. The clones in this table, taken by TCRdb from immuneACCESS, are in-frame only. Not every clone is retained; where verified, under half of the shortfall comes from an unresolved V gene, and the cause of the rest is unknown. In all, the sample holds about 160,000 clones, and about 94% of those were seen once. The biggest ten clones account for less than 0.75% of the sample. Sequencing was done on a sample of blood. These receptors were collected from a woman under 40 in good health.

This clone was seen more than once but under ten times. The chain couples TRBV15 to TRBJ1-5; D gene ambiguous. CDR1 LNHNV and CDR2 YYDKDF come from the germline V gene (reference sequence). CDR3 size: 15 residues. V was cut by 2 bases and J by 4 bases, with 12 bases left in between. As DNA, the CDR3 is TGTGCCACCAGCAGATCTGGTGGGAATAATCAGCCCCAGCATTTT. Translation gives CATSRSGGNNQPQHF.

The V and J genes are TRBV27 and TRBJ2-1, with a weak D call TRBD1 (5 bases). CDR1 and CDR2 (germline): MNHEY, SMNVEV (reference sequence). The V gene lost 7 bases and the J gene lost 6 bases, with 19 bases spanning the gap. The length of the CDR3 is 15 residues. CDR3 residues: CASTPEPRQLNEQFF. The CDR3 nucleotides are TGTGCCAGCACCCCCGAGCCGCGACAGCTCAATGAGCAGTTCTTC.

The rearrangement uses TRBV7-6 and TRBJ2-7, with TRBD2 matching 12 bases. Germline V gene data show CDR1 as SGHVS and CDR2 as FNYEAQ. This CDR3 has 15 amino acids. V lost 5 bases, J lost 3 bases, and 5 bases stayed unmatched. CDR3 in amino acids: CASSQGLAGIYEQYF. The CDR3 DNA sequence: TGTGCCAGCAGCCAGGGACTAGCGGGTATCTACGAGCAGTACTTC. The entire variable domain, with the rest obtained from reference TRBV7-6 and TRBJ2-7, is as follows: GAGVSQSPRYKVTKRGQDVALRCDPISGHVSLYWYRQALGQGPEFLTYFNYEAQQDKSGLPNDRFSAERPEGSISTLTIQRTEQRDSAMYRCASSQGLAGIYEQYFGPGTRLTVT.

The genes are TRBV28 and TRBJ2-1; 11 bases match TRBD2. J lost 6 bases, V lost 3 bases, and 7 bases had no gene match. The CDR3 has 16 residues. Germline V gene data show CDR1 as MDHEN and CDR2 as SYDVKM. This chain's CDR3 is CASSFPTSGRPNEQFF. The CDR3 DNA is TGTGCCAGCAGTTTCCCCACTAGCGGGAGACCCAATGAGCAGTTCTTC.

The chain couples TRBV4-1 to TRBJ1-1; TRBD1 matches at 8 bases. Trimming cost V 3 bases and J 3 bases; bases outside gene matches: 0. Germline V lookup: CDR1 MGHRA, CDR2 YSYEKL. The CDR3 extends over 13 amino acids. CDR3 in amino acids: CASSQDRDTEAFF. The CDR3 DNA follows: TGCGCCAGCAGCCAGGACAGGGACACTGAAGCTTTCTTT.

The chain couples TRBV5-1 to TRBJ2-7; possibly TRBD1 or TRBD2 for D (5 bases each). CDR3 length: 12 amino acids. V was trimmed by 4 bases and J by 6 bases, leaving 11 bases between them. CDR1 is SGHRS, CDR2 YFSETQ, per germline. CDR3 region: CASSPLGTEQYF. CDR3 nucleotides: TGCGCCAGCAGCCCCCTAGGGACCGAGCAGTACTTC. Full variable domain (outside the CDR3, taken from reference TRBV5-1 and TRBJ2-7): KAGVTQTPRYLIKTRGQQVTLSCSPISGHRSVSWYQQTPGQGLQFLFEYFSETQRNKGNFPGRFSGRQFSNSRSEMNVSTLELGDSALYLCASSPLGTEQYFGPGTRLTVT.

This chain connects TRBV4-3 to TRBJ2-1; 9 bases map to TRBD2. This CDR3 spans 18 amino acids. Germline V gives CDR1 LGHNA, CDR2 YSLEER. Trimming cost V 0 bases and J 1 base; bases outside gene matches: 7. CDR3 residues: CASSQDRTSAPSYNEQFF. The CDR3 DNA reads TGCGCCAGCAGCCAAGATAGGACTAGCGCTCCGTCCTACAATGAGCAGTTCTTC.

The rearrangement joins TRBV27 to TRBJ1-1, with D uncertain. V lost 3 bases and J 3 bases, leaving 17 bases between the germline ends. CDR3 length: 16 residues. Germline CDR1 reads MNHEY; CDR2 reads SMNVEV (reference sequence). This CDR3 reads CASSFAPGGAYTEAFF. CDR3 nucleotide sequence: TGTGCCAGCAGTTTTGCCCCAGGAGGAGCATACACTGAAGCTTTCTTT.

V is TRBV28 and J is TRBJ2-7; 13 nucleotides align to TRBD2. The J segment lost 2 bases and the V segment lost 5 bases, leaving 12 bases of the junction unmatched. The CDR3 contains 18 residues. The V gene's germline CDR1 is MDHEN and CDR2 SYDVKM. CDR3 in DNA: TGTGCCAGCAGTCTCCCGCGGACTAGCGGGAGTAGGGCCTACGAGCAGTACTTC. Protein product: CASSLPRTSGSRAYEQYF. The full variable domain, with the rest looked up from reference TRBV28 and TRBJ2-7, is DVKVTQSSRYLVKRTGEKVFLECVQDMDHENMFWYRQDPGLGLRLIYFSYDVKMKEKGDIPEGYSVSREKKERFSLILESASTNQTSMYLCASSLPRTSGSRAYEQYFGPGTRLTVT.

V usage is TRBV19 and J usage is TRBJ1-1; D perhaps matches TRBD1 (6 bases). This CDR3 has 17 residues. Trimming took 4 bases from V and 1 from J, leaving 19 bases between them. From germline, CDR1 is LNHDA and CDR2 SQIVND (reference sequence). Here the CDR3 DNA reads TGTGCCAGTAGTACTGACCTGGGGACAAATTGGAACACTGAAGCTTTCTTT. Amino acids: CASSTDLGTNWNTEAFF.